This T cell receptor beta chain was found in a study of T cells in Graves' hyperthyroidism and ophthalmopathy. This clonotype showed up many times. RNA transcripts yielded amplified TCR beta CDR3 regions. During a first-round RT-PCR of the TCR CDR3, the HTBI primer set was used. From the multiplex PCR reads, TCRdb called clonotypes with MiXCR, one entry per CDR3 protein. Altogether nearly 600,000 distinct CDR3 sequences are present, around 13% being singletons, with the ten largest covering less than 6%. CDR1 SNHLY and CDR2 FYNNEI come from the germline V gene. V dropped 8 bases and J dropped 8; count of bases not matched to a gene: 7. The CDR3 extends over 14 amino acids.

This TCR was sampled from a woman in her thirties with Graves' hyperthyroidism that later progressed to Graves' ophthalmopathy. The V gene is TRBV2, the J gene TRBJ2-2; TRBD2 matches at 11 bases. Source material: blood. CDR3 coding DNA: TGTGCCAGCCGCTTAGCGGGAGGGCCTGGGGAGCTGTTTTTT. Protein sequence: CASRLAGGPGELFF.